This is a list of T cell receptor beta chains from one sample in a study of radiotherapy plus CTLA-4 blockade in lung cancer. Using immunoSEQ multiplex PCR, the repertoire was profiled, and TCRdb retains in-frame clones only, with some absent. The sample holds about 15,000 clones, 87% seen once. Sequencing was performed on peripheral blood, taken from a patient treated with radiotherapy plus ipilimumab. The receptors here all came from a human donor with non-small cell lung cancer that progressed on radiotherapy plus ipilimumab. Some clones in this sample may be carry-over from other donors' samples. CDR3s leave out the opening cysteine and the closing phenylalanine or tryptophan. D genes are given only for firm matches.

D: TRBD2; J: TRBJ2-7; V: TRBV5-1; CDR3: ASSREVSYEQY
D: -; J: TRBJ2-3; V: TRBV5-1; CDR3: ASSFAGQYTDTQY
D: -; J: TRBJ2-1; V: TRBV27; CDR3: ASSLQAPLKQF
D: TRBD1; J: TRBJ2-7; V: TRBV19; CDR3: ASSILPLRDSLSYEQY
D: TRBD2; J: TRBJ2-2; V: TRBV6-5; CDR3: ASSRTSGGAGELF
D: TRBD2; J: TRBJ2-7; V: TRBV4-2; CDR3: ASSQVALAGEYEQY
D: TRBD2; J: TRBJ2-3; V: TRBV5-1; CDR3: ASSLTSGSTDTQY
D: -; J: TRBJ2-3; V: TRBV29-1; CDR3: SAKQGLVTDTQY
D: -; J: TRBJ2-3; V: TRBV6-4; CDR3: ASSVRPQGGSTDTQY
D: -; J: TRBJ1-6; V: TRBV30; CDR3: ASRAGNHSPLH
D: TRBD2; J: TRBJ2-1; V: TRBV11-2; CDR3: ASSLTPTGGYYNEQF
D: -; J: TRBJ2-7; V: TRBV27; CDR3: ASSAGALEQY
D: -; J: TRBJ2-2; V: TRBV5-8; CDR3: ASSYIAGELF
D: -; J: TRBJ2-1; V: TRBV27; CDR3: ASSLKVSSYNEQF
D: TRBD1; J: TRBJ1-2; V: TRBV5-1; CDR3: ASSTPQGGSNYGYT
D: TRBD1; J: TRBJ1-2; V: TRBV5-5; CDR3: ASSLDRALHGYT
D: -; J: TRBJ2-7; V: TRBV27; CDR3: ASSLGPRGNSYEQY
D: -; J: TRBJ2-7; V: TRBV7-9; CDR3: ASSPPRAPSARY
D: TRBD1; J: TRBJ2-6; V: TRBV6-6; CDR3: ASRGTGTGANVLT
D: -; J: TRBJ2-5; V: TRBV6-5; CDR3: ASSHLSRVQETQY
D: -; J: TRBJ1-5; V: TRBV2; CDR3: ASSSEDRRTQPQH
D: -; J: TRBJ1-2; V: TRBV6-6; CDR3: ASRRQERNYGYT
D: TRBD1; J: TRBJ1-2; V: TRBV19; CDR3: ASSLDGTAYGYT
D: -; J: TRBJ2-3; V: TRBV11-2; CDR3: ASSFRDTDTQY
D: TRBD1; J: TRBJ1-2; V: TRBV6-1; CDR3: ATAIGTGSGYT
D: TRBD1; J: TRBJ2-3; V: TRBV15; CDR3: ATRFQGADTQY
D: -; J: TRBJ2-5; V: TRBV2; CDR3: ASSDEETQY
D: TRBD2; J: TRBJ2-1; V: TRBV27; CDR3: ASSSPGLAGLRVYNEQF
D: -; J: TRBJ1-3; V: TRBV9; CDR3: ASSVAQAGNTIY
D: TRBD2; J: TRBJ2-7; V: TRBV15; CDR3: ATSRGEGRGQY
D: TRBD1; J: TRBJ1-1; V: TRBV9; CDR3: ASSVETGTEAF
D: -; J: -; V: TRBV12-1; CDR3: ASSFSLDYEDYEQY
D: TRBD2; J: TRBJ2-7; V: TRBV6-5; CDR3: ASSLASGWYEQY
D: TRBD1; J: TRBJ1-1; V: TRBV10-2; CDR3: ASKGLQGARDTEAF
D: TRBD2; J: TRBJ2-7; V: TRBV7-3; CDR3: ASSLTAGGVYEQY
D: -; J: TRBJ2-7; V: TRBV7-9; CDR3: ASSLFTSLSQY
D: -; J: TRBJ2-5; V: TRBV6-1; CDR3: ASSRQETQY
D: TRBD1; J: TRBJ2-7; V: TRBV5-1; CDR3: ASSWRTGSYEQY
D: TRBD2; J: TRBJ2-3; V: TRBV7-2; CDR3: ASSRGLARPSTDTQY
D: -; J: TRBJ2-5; V: TRBV5-8; CDR3: ASSLGPGIQETQY
D: -; J: TRBJ2-7; V: TRBV5-1; CDR3: ASRSGMQYYEQY